The rows below give T cell receptor beta chains drawn from one sample of a study of regulatory dendritic cells for organ transplantation. Produced via immunoSEQ multiplex PCR; TCRdb's table is partial and in-frame only. The profile shows 25,000 to 30,000 clones, roughly 84% of them singletons. Sequenced material: naive CD8+ T cells from blood. The receptors originated from a human donor in good health. The CDR3 runs from the conserved cysteine through the conserved F or W. A D gene is named only where the DNA matches it firmly. The size entry is marked missing in some rows and otherwise reads once, few, many or a size class.

j_gene	v_gene	abundance	d_gene	CDR3nt	CDR3aa
TRBJ2-5	TRBV7-8	once	NA	TGTGCCAGCAGCACAAGGACAGCCCAAGAGACCCAGTACTTC	CASSTRTAQETQYF
TRBJ2-2	TRBV4-1	NA	NA	TGCGCCAGCAGCCACACGACAGGCACCGGGGAGCTGTTTTTT	CASSHTTGTGELFF
TRBJ2-1	TRBV13	few	NA	TGTGCCAGCAGTGACCTCAGTGACAGTTACAATGAGCAGTTCTTC	CASSDLSDSYNEQFF
TRBJ2-1	TRBV29-1	NA	TRBD1	TGCAGCGTGGCCGGGACAGACTCCTACAATGAGCAGTTCTTC	CSVAGTDSYNEQFF
TRBJ1-4	TRBV9	NA	NA	TGTGCCAGCAGCGCCTCAGGCGCAACTAATGAAAAACTGTTTTTT	CASSASGATNEKLFF
TRBJ2-4	TRBV7-2	NA	NA	TGTGCCAGCAGCTTACGTGGGGGGGGGCCGGGACCCAGAGAAAACATTCAGTACTTC	CASSLRGGGPGPRENIQYF
TRBJ2-2	TRBV7-3	NA	TRBD1	TGTGCCAGCGAGGGGACAGGAGGCGGGAAAACCGGGGAGCTGTTTTTT	CASEGTGGGKTGELFF
TRBJ2-1	TRBV9	NA	TRBD2	TGTGCCAGCAGCCCCCGTAGCGGGGGAGGGGAGCAGTTCTTC	CASSPRSGGGEQFF
TRBJ1-2	TRBV7-2	few	NA	TGTGCCAGCAGCTTAGACCTGGGGGCGGCTGGGGGCTACACCTTC	CASSLDLGAAGGYTF
TRBJ2-3	TRBV19	NA	TRBD2	TGTGCCAGTAGTATGACTAGCGGGGGGGCAGATACGCAGTATTTT	CASSMTSGGADTQYF
TRBJ2-4	TRBV6-1	NA	NA	TGTGCCAGCAGTGAACCGACTACTCTAGCCAAAAACATTCAGTACTTC	CASSEPTTLAKNIQYF
TRBJ2-1	TRBV4-1	NA	TRBD2	TGCGCCAGCAGCCCATATATAGCGGGGAATAATGAGCAGTTCTTC	CASSPYIAGNNEQFF
TRBJ2-3	TRBV7-9	NA	TRBD2	TGTGCCAGCAGCTCGGGGGGGCCATCAACCACAGATACGCAGTATTTT	CASSSGGPSTTDTQYF
TRBJ1-5	TRBV6-1	once	NA	TGTGCCAGCAGTGAGGTAGTTGGTGGTCCCCAGCATTTT	CASSEVVGGPQHF
TRBJ2-7	TRBV4-3	NA	TRBD1	TGCGCCAGCAGCCAAGTAATCCCCATTAAACAGGGGGCTTCCTACGAGCAGTACTTC	CASSQVIPIKQGASYEQYF
TRBJ2-1	TRBV13	NA	TRBD2	TGTGCCAGCAGCTTAGGGCGGGGGGGCCTCTCCTACAATGAGCAGTTCTTC	CASSLGRGGLSYNEQFF
TRBJ1-5	TRBV7-8	NA	NA	TGTGCCAGCAGCTTAGGCGGGGGTGGCAGCAATCAGCCCCAGCATTTT	CASSLGGGGSNQPQHF
TRBJ2-7	TRBV7-6	NA	NA	TGTGCCAGCAGCCAAGAGGCCACCTCCTCCTACGAGCAGTACTTC	CASSQEATSSYEQYF
TRBJ1-2	TRBV27	once	TRBD1	TGTGCCAGCAGTCCGGCCGGGACAGGGTACTATGGCTACACCTTC	CASSPAGTGYYGYTF
TRBJ1-1	TRBV5-6	NA	TRBD1	TGTGCCAGCAGCTACAGGGGGAACACTGAAGCTTTCTTT	CASSYRGNTEAFF
TRBJ2-1	TRBV2	NA	TRBD2	TGTGCCAGCAGTGACGTGCGGGGGGGGTACAATGAGCAGTTCTTC	CASSDVRGGYNEQFF
TRBJ2-7	TRBV19	NA	TRBD2	TGTGCCAGTAGACCGGCGGGAGACTACGAGCAGTACTTC	CASRPAGDYEQYF
TRBJ2-7	TRBV27	NA	NA	TGTGCCAGCAGTCTATCGGCAGGGGTTCCCTACGAGCAGTACTTC	CASSLSAGVPYEQYF
TRBJ2-1	TRBV29-1	NA	TRBD1	TGCAGCGCTGGGGACAGATACAATGAGCAGTTCTTC	CSAGDRYNEQFF
TRBJ2-1	TRBV13	NA	TRBD2	TGTGCCAGCAGCACCCTGGCGGGGGGGCACCTAGAGCAGTTCTTC	CASSTLAGGHLEQFF
TRBJ2-2	TRBV11-3	NA	NA	TGTGCCAGCAGCCCATGGGGGGTTGCCGGGGAGCTGTTTTTT	CASSPWGVAGELFF
TRBJ1-5	TRBV27	NA	TRBD1	TGTGCCAGCAGTTTAGGGACAGGTGGGGTCAATCAGCCCCAGCATTTT	CASSLGTGGVNQPQHF
TRBJ1-1	TRBV19	NA	TRBD1	TGTGCCAGTAGTCACTATGAGGGGGCGACTGAAGCTTTCTTT	CASSHYEGATEAFF
TRBJ2-7	TRBV4-1	once	TRBD2	TGCGCCAGCAGCCAAGTCGGGACTAGCGCCTCCTACGAGCAGTACTTC	CASSQVGTSASYEQYF
TRBJ1-3	TRBV9	NA	TRBD1	TGTGCCAGCAGCGATCGACAGGGCCCTGGAAACACCATATATTTT	CASSDRQGPGNTIYF
TRBJ2-3	TRBV25-1	NA	NA	TGTGCCAGCAGTGAATATCGGAGCTCCCGCACAGATACGCAGTATTTT	CASSEYRSSRTDTQYF
TRBJ2-3	TRBV7-9	once	TRBD2	TGTGCCAGCAGCGGACTCTCGACTAGCGGGGACTCTAGCACAGATACGCAGTATTTT	CASSGLSTSGDSSTDTQYF
TRBJ2-1	TRBV11-3	NA	NA	TGTGCCAGCAGCCCTGGGAGATCCTACAATGAGCAGTTCTTC	CASSPGRSYNEQFF
TRBJ1-2	TRBV12-2	NA	NA	TGTGCAAGTCGCTTAGCCCCTGGCAGGGGCTACGATGGCTACACCTTC	CASRLAPGRGYDGYTF
TRBJ2-5	TRBV13	NA	TRBD2	TGTGCCAGCAGCAACCGACTAGCGGGGGGTCTGGAGACCCAGTACTTC	CASSNRLAGGLETQYF
TRBJ2-3	TRBV5-6	once	NA	TGTGCCAGCAGCCCATCCCCGGGGGGCAGGGCAGATACGCAGTATTTT	CASSPSPGGRADTQYF
TRBJ1-6	TRBV19	NA	NA	TGTGCCAGTAGTATCAGGGTACCTTCACCCCTCCACTTT	CASSIRVPSPLHF
TRBJ2-1	TRBV2	NA	TRBD1	TGTGCCAGCAGTGACCGGGACAGGGTACACAATGAGCAGTTCTTC	CASSDRDRVHNEQFF
TRBJ2-7	TRBV10-3	NA	TRBD1	TGTGCCATCAGTGAAAGGGGACAGGGTTACGAGCAGTACTTC	CAISERGQGYEQYF
TRBJ2-1	TRBV5-1	NA	TRBD1	TGCGCCAGCAGCGGGGGCGACAGGGAATTAATTGAGCAGTTCTTC	CASSGGDRELIEQFF
TRBJ2-1	TRBV5-8	NA	NA	TGTGCCAGCAGCTTGGTTGTCAGGTCCTACAATGAGCAGTTCTTC	CASSLVVRSYNEQFF
TRBJ2-7	TRBV7-2	once	NA	TGTGCCAGCAGCTTAGGTCGACAGGTCTCCTACGAGCAGTACTTC	CASSLGRQVSYEQYF
TRBJ2-2	TRBV9	NA	TRBD1	TGTGCCAGCATGGGACAGGGAACCGGGGAGCTGTTTTTT	CASMGQGTGELFF
TRBJ2-1	TRBV10-3	NA	NA	TGTGCCATCAGTGAGTCGAAGGACAGCTATAAGCAGTTCTTC	CAISESKDSYKQFF
TRBJ1-5	TRBV7-8	NA	NA	TGTGCCAGCAGCGCTCAGGGGTTGGAACCCCAGCATTTT	CASSAQGLEPQHF
TRBJ2-5	TRBV11-2	NA	NA	TGTGCCAGCACCCCCACCGGGGGAGGCCAAGAGACCCAGTACTTC	CASTPTGGGQETQYF